This TCR beta chain was sequenced in a study of CD8 T cells in ankylosing spondylitis. The V and J ends lost 5 bases and 8 bases respectively, with 15 bases between them. This CDR3 comprises 13 residues. Germline loops: CDR1 SQVTM, CDR2 ANQGSEA. TCRdb itself ran the 5' RACE reads through MiXCR, one entry per CDR3 protein. The sample has 450,000 to 550,000 distinct CDR3 sequences; over 4% are singletons. Notes on this clonotype: What it recognizes is unknown.

General study findings and limits: Ankylosing spondylitis blood appeared to be characterized by a TCR beta motif of roughly eight highly homologous variants. Reportedly, disease-linked clones are significantly enriched in ankylosing spondylitis patients' matched synovial fluid.

The V call is TRBV29-1, the J call TRBJ2-2, with TRBD1 as a possible D gene (6 bases). This TCR derives from a male donor with ankylosing spondylitis. Sequenced sample: blood, either unsorted or a sorted T cell fraction (not recorded which). The CDR3 region has the DNA TGCAGCGTTTTAACAGGGTATGAAGGGGAGCTGTTTTTT. It yields the protein CSVLTGYEGELFF.